The clone carrying this T cell receptor (beta chain) has just one count. Its antigen is still unknown. These data belong to a study of PD-1 blockade in classical Hodgkin lymphoma. Study-wide results and limits: Lower baseline TCR diversity marked trial partial responders and progressors.

The sample's time point: cycle 4 day 1 (C4D1), after 5 to 7 weeks of nivolumab. No patient escaped relapse after autologous stem cell transplantation, and brentuximab vedotin exposure varied. TCRdb's copy holds only in-frame clones and misses some; the assay was immunoSEQ multiplex PCR. This table has about 89,000 clones, 90% appearing once. V lost 7 bases and J lost 5; bases outside the gene matches: 12. This CDR3 spans 15 amino acids. In germline, CDR1 is MDHEN, CDR2 SYDVKM. The J gene is TRBJ2-5, the V gene TRBV28, with TRBD1 matching 8 bases. Here the sequenced sample was peripheral blood mononuclear cells (PBMCs), taken before the fourth cycle of nivolumab. The TCR comes from a human donor with classical Hodgkin lymphoma. Written as DNA, the CDR3 is TGTGCCAGCACCAAGAAGGACAGGGAGCAGGAGACCCAGTACTTC. Residues: CASTKKDREQETQYF. The complete variable domain, with remaining parts taken from reference TRBV28 and TRBJ2-5, reads DVKVTQSSRYLVKRTGEKVFLECVQDMDHENMFWYRQDPGLGLRLIYFSYDVKMKEKGDIPEGYSVSREKKERFSLILESASTNQTSMYLCASTKKDREQETQYFGPGTRLLVL.